This T cell receptor (beta chain) stems from a study of T cell clonality in common variable immunodeficiency. Findings of the study overall: Common variable immunodeficiency TCR beta sequences reportedly had fewer deletions and N-nucleotide insertions. Fewer TCRbeta clones were shared among CVID subjects than controls. Links between repertoire features and CVID complications were heterogeneity-limited.

Heparinized whole blood, about 4.5 to 9 ml, came from each donor. Repertoires were generated with immunoSEQ multiplex PCR, while TCRdb's copy carries only in-frame clones and drops some. Reported are 40,000 to 45,000 clones, none seen only once; the ten largest carry 10%. Trimming at V came to 5 bases and at J to 5 bases, leaving 12 bases not matched to a gene. Germline values: CDR1 SGHTA, CDR2 FQGTGA. The CDR3 loop spans 16 amino acids. This clone was recorded many times. Its antigen remains unknown. The read comes to an end 3 residues before the CDR3 does, leaving the germline J gene to fill in the end.

V gene TRBV7-3 combines with J gene TRBJ2-3; 8 bases align to TRBD2. This TCR was sampled from a person aged 18 to 70 in good health. The material sequenced was peripheral blood mononuclear cells. Incomplete CDR3 DNA: TGTGCCAGCAGCACCCAACCAGCGGGAGCGGGAGATACG. Protein: CASSTQPAGAGDT. The full CDR3 is CASSTQPAGAGDTQYF.